Each of the 24 T cell receptor beta chains below was sequenced from the same sample in a study of blood T cells in healthy people across ages. Using a J-beta primer mix together with a sample-barcoded 5' primer, a second PCR was run for about 6 to 11 cycles. MiXCR was run by TCRdb on the 5' RACE reads, yielding one entry per CDR3 protein. This sample has around 1,600,000 distinct CDR3 sequences; approximately 43% occur once, and the top ten carry about 4%. The sample comprised blood. The origin of the receptors is a young woman in good health.

This clonotype has a handful of counts. The rearrangement joins TRBV29-1 to TRBJ2-7; TRBD1 agrees at 8 bases. After removal of 4 bases from V and 7 bases from J, the junction contained 9 bases not matched to a gene. Germline V gene sequence: CDR1 SQVTM, CDR2 ANQGSEA. CDR3 length equals 13 residues. CDR3 region: CSVGQGAYNEQYF. CDR3 bases: TGCAGCGTTGGGCAGGGGGCTTACAATGAGCAGTACTTC.

The chain couples TRBV4-1 to TRBJ1-2; D gene uncertain. V lost 0 bases, J lost 0 bases, and 8 bases lay in between. This CDR3 is 15 amino acids long. CDR1 and CDR2 (germline): MGHRA, YSYEKL. The CDR3: CASSQDDISNYGYTF. The CDR3 coding sequence is TGCGCCAGCAGCCAAGATGACATCTCTAACTATGGCTACACCTTC.

CDR3 sequence (DNA): TGTGCCAGCAGCCCAACTGTGGGACTACCGAACTATGGCTACACCTTC. Residues: CASSPTVGLPNYGYTF. The genes are TRBV7-8 and TRBJ1-2; perhaps TRBD1 as D (5 bases). Germline values: CDR1 SGHVS, CDR2 FQNEAQ. The CDR3 runs 16 residues. V gave up 5 bases and J gave up 2 bases, with 18 bases separating them. The whole variable domain, remainder taken from reference TRBV7-8 and TRBJ1-2, is GAGVSQSPRYKVAKRGQDVALRCDPISGHVSLFWYQQALGQGPEFLTYFQNEAQLDKSGLPSDRFFAERPEGSVSTLKIQRTQQEDSAVYLCASSPTVGLPNYGYTFGSGTRLTVV.

The sample holds many counts of this clonotype. The rearrangement joins TRBV27 to TRBJ2-3, with 13 bases matching TRBD2. Germline V gives CDR1 MNHEY, CDR2 SMNVEV (reference sequence). Trimming at V came to 3 bases and at J to 4 bases, leaving 4 bases not matched to a gene. This CDR3 contains 16 residues. DNA of the CDR3: TGTGCCAGCAGTTTTTTAACTAGCGGGAGGGCAGATACGCAGTATTTT. As protein: CASSFLTSGRADTQYF.

A note on this clonotype: It is unclear where the CDR3 begins or ends on the DNA, so no DNA is shown, and the CDR3 is as TCRdb lists it. This sequence joins TRBV7-7 and TRBJ1-1; the D call in the table, TRBD1, was not verified against the DNA. Ends included, the CDR3 has 15 residues. The V gene's germline CDR1 is SSHAT and CDR2 FNYEAQ (reference sequence). CDR3 in amino acids: CASSFGPGIGTEAFF.

J is TRBJ2-3 and V is TRBV11-2, with TRBD1 matching 10 bases. Germline V CDR1 and CDR2: SGHAT, FQNNGV. J gave up 1 base and V 5 bases, and 6 bases lay outside the gene matches. CDR3 length: 16 amino acids. The CDR3 here is CASSRGDRGRTDTQYF. CDR3 nucleotide sequence: TGTGCCAGCAGCCGGGGGGACAGGGGTCGCACAGATACGCAGTATTTT.

The V call is TRBV4-2, the J call TRBJ2-3, with TRBD1 matching 7 bases. The CDR3 runs 16 residues. V lost 4 bases to trimming and J lost 6 bases; unmatched junction nucleotides: 13. From germline, CDR1 is LGHNA and CDR2 YNFKEQ. The CDR3 DNA follows: TGTGCCAGCAGCCCGACAGGGCAGGGGATCATGGATACGCAGTATTTT. This encodes CASSPTGQGIMDTQYF.

The J gene is TRBJ2-3, the V gene TRBV21-1; TRBD2, as called in the table, went unchecked against the DNA. TRBV21-1 is described as a pseudogene. CDR3 length equals 17 residues. CDR3 bases: TGTGCCAGCAGCAAAGCTGGGGGGACTAGCGGGGCAGATACGCAGTATTTT. Residues: CASSKAGGTSGADTQYF.

The gene calls are TRBV29-1 and TRBJ2-5, with TRBD2 as a possible D gene (5 bases). Germline CDR1 and CDR2: SQVTM and ANQGSEA. The CDR3 consists of 11 residues. The CDR3 spells CSVSLGNEQYF. CDR3 DNA: TGCAGTGTTTCACTCGGGAATGAGCAGTACTTC.

This clonotype appeared once. A much larger clone differs from this one at a single base, so this may be a read error. V is TRBV6-6 and J is TRBJ1-2; 11 bases are shared with TRBD1. CDR1 is MNHNY, CDR2 SVGAGI, per germline (reference sequence). This CDR3 comprises 14 residues. The CDR3 sequence is CASRGQGENYDYTF. The CDR3 bases are TGTGCCAGCAGGGGACAGGGGGAAAACTATGACTACACCTTC.

This clonotype was found a few times. The chain has TRBV27 and TRBJ1-1; D gene unclear. Trimming shortened V by 10 bases and J by 3 bases, and 9 bases separated the two germline ends. Germline CDR1 is MNHEY and CDR2 is SMNVEV (reference sequence). The CDR3 has 11 amino acids. The CDR3 DNA reads as TGTGCCACCGCACCCTACACTGAAGCTTTCTTT. It translates to CATAPYTEAFF.

This clonotype was found a few times. This chain joins TRBV6-5 and TRBJ2-1, with D unclear. V was cut by 1 base and J by 5 bases, with 6 bases left in between. CDR1 and CDR2 (germline): MNHEY, SVGAGI. This CDR3 comprises 13 residues. CDR3 sequence: CASSYFGHNEQFF. CDR3 bases: TGTGCCAGCAGTTACTTTGGGCACAATGAGCAGTTCTTC.

This rearrangement joins TRBV2 to TRBJ1-1; D gene unclear. Germline CDR1 is SNHLY and CDR2 is FYNNEI. V was trimmed by 6 bases and J by 0 bases, leaving 14 bases between them. CDR3 length equals 15 residues. CDR3 residues: CASSPQPALNTEAFF. The CDR3 DNA reads TGTGCCAGCAGCCCCCAGCCCGCGCTGAACACTGAAGCTTTCTTT.

The chain recombines TRBV3-1 with TRBJ2-7; maybe TRBD2 (7 bases). CDR1 and CDR2 from the germline V gene are LGHDT and YNNKEL (reference sequence). This CDR3 is built from 22 residues. The V end lost 0 bases, the J end lost 4 bases, and 34 bases lay between the germline ends. CDR3 loop: CASSQDRPTRGAGLWSPYEQYF. CDR3 sequence (DNA): TGTGCCAGCAGCCAAGATCGGCCCACTCGGGGGGCAGGGCTATGGAGTCCGTACGAGCAGTACTTC.

The count of this clonotype is one. The chain carries TRBV27 and TRBJ1-6; 8 nucleotides align to TRBD1. V shed 3 bases, J shed 4 bases, and the junction held 2 bases outside the gene matches. Germline assignment: CDR1 MNHEY and CDR2 SMNVEV (reference sequence). The CDR3 spans 15 residues. The CDR3 coding sequence is TGTGCCAGCAGTTTCTGGACAGGGTATAATTCACCCCTCCACTTT. Its translation is CASSFWTGYNSPLHF.

This chain uses TRBV20-1 with TRBJ2-5, with D possibly being TRBD1 (5 bases). The V end was cut by 6 bases, the J end by 5 bases, with 19 bases between. This CDR3 contains 14 residues. In germline, CDR1 is DFQATT, CDR2 SNEGSKA (reference sequence). In DNA, the CDR3 is TGCAGTGCGCCCAGGGCTCCGGCGGTGGAGACCCAGTACTTC. Protein: CSAPRAPAVETQYF.

In this sample, this clonotype turned up once. The chain joins TRBV5-5 to TRBJ2-4, with 12 bases identical to TRBD2. The J call may be incorrect, as the DNA end agrees better with TRBJ2-7. This CDR3 contains 16 residues. Germline-derived CDR1 and CDR2 are SGHKS and YYEKEE (reference sequence). In nucleotides, the CDR3 is TGTGCCAGCAGCTTGTGGCTAGCGGGAGGGCCCTACGAGCAGTACTTC. The encoded protein is CASSLWLAGGPYEQYF.

This chain links TRBV12-3 or TRBV12-4 with TRBJ2-7; D is perhaps TRBD1 or TRBD2 (5 bases each). V was shortened by 6 bases and J by 3 bases, with 12 bases between the two germline ends. CDR3 size: 13 residues. The DNA for the CDR3 is TGTGCCAGCAGCCTCTGGGACGGCTACGAGCAGTACTTC. Translation: CASSLWDGYEQYF.

This rearrangement joins TRBV6-4 to TRBJ2-6, with 7 nucleotides matching TRBD2. Germline V gives CDR1 MRHNA, CDR2 SNTAGT. With V trimmed by 3 bases and J by 0 bases, 2 bases remained unmatched. The CDR3 is made up of 16 amino acids. The CDR3 protein is CASSDGTNSGANVLTF. In nucleotides, the CDR3 is TGTGCCAGCAGTGATGGGACTAACTCTGGGGCCAACGTCCTGACTTTC.

The chain combines TRBV7-8 with TRBJ2-3; unclear D gene. The ends were cut back, 1 base at V and 5 bases at J, with 10 bases in the middle. The CDR3 length is 14 residues. The germline gives CDR1 SGHVS, CDR2 FQNEAQ. The CDR3: CASSLVSVIDTQYF. CDR3 DNA sequence: TGTGCCAGCAGCTTAGTATCGGTAATAGATACGCAGTATTTT.

V usage is TRBV29-1 and J usage is TRBJ2-7; TRBD2 aligns across 11 bases. V lost 0 bases to trimming and J lost 3 bases; unmatched junction nucleotides: 4. CDR1 is SQVTM, CDR2 ANQGSEA, per germline. This CDR3 spans 15 amino acids. CDR3 bases: TGCAGCGTTGAAGAGGGAACTAGCGGGAGCTACGAGCAGTACTTC. Translation gives CSVEEGTSGSYEQYF.

The chain uses TRBV7-2 and TRBJ1-1; possible D gene TRBD1, 5 bases. The CDR3 covers 14 residues. Trimming took off 4 bases at V and 1 base at J, with 10 bases between the two ends. Germline V gene lookup returns CDR1 SGHTA and CDR2 FQGNSA. In DNA form, the CDR3 reads TGTGCCAGCAGCTCTAGTAGGGGGAACACTGAAGCTTTCTTT. Translated: CASSSSRGNTEAFF.

In this sample, this clonotype turned up a few times. CDR3 in amino acids: CSVAGRQAATEAFF. Here the CDR3 DNA reads TGCAGCGTTGCAGGGAGACAAGCGGCCACTGAAGCTTTCTTT. The V and J genes are TRBV29-1 and TRBJ1-1, with TRBD1 as a possible D gene (5 bases). The germline V gene encodes CDR1 SQVTM and CDR2 ANQGSEA. The CDR3 sequence is 14 residues long. V was pared by 4 bases and J by 4 bases, with 16 bases between.

The sample holds a few counts of this clonotype. CDR3 amino acids: CASSLIPEMNTEAFF. The CDR3 coding sequence is TGCGCCAGCAGCCTCATACCGGAGATGAACACTGAAGCTTTCTTT. The chain recombines TRBV4-3 with TRBJ1-1, with no clear D. This CDR3 is built from 15 residues. The germline gives CDR1 LGHNA, CDR2 YSLEER. V was clipped by 4 bases and J by 0 bases, with 12 bases between them.